Listed below are T cell receptor beta chains from one sample, sequenced in a study of cytomegalovirus exposure and HLA in healthy donors. Measured with immunoSEQ multiplex PCR; TCRdb has only the in-frame clones, and not every one. The table includes about 190,000 clones, around four fifths detected once. The sequencing sample was made of PBMCs. Source of these receptors: a woman in her forties or fifties in good health and CMV-seropositive. Each CDR3 is given with its conserved first and last residue. The D gene is left open where the match is weak. The size field is filled for only some rows; it gives once, few, many or a size class.

>TRBV10-3|TRBJ2-6|-|-
CAISEGDTSAGANVLTF
TGTGCCATCAGTGAGGGGGACACATCCGCTGGGGCCAACGTCCTGACTTTC
>TRBV28|TRBJ2-7|-|TRBD2
CASSLAGAYEQYF
TGTGCCAGCAGTCTGGCGGGGGCCTACGAGCAGTACTTC
>TRBV30|TRBJ2-7|-|TRBD1
CAWSVTPDRAYEQYF
TGTGCCTGGAGTGTAACCCCTGACAGGGCTTACGAGCAGTACTTC
>TRBV28|TRBJ1-2|-|TRBD1
CASSLVTGQGTSDPNYGYTF
TGTGCCAGCAGTTTAGTAACGGGACAGGGGACTTCAGATCCTAACTATGGCTACACCTTC
>TRBV7-2|TRBJ1-1|few|TRBD1
CASRGQLNTEAFF
TGTGCCAGCAGGGGACAGCTGAACACTGAAGCTTTCTTT
>TRBV18|TRBJ1-4|-|-
CASTESATNEKLFF
TGTGCCAGCACCGAGAGTGCAACTAATGAAAAACTGTTTTTT
>TRBV28|TRBJ2-1|-|-
CASSSQAWVDEQFF
TGTGCCAGCAGCTCCCAGGCTTGGGTCGATGAGCAGTTCTTC
>TRBV19|TRBJ1-2|-|TRBD1
CASRGTAGTGLAYGYTF
TGTGCCAGCCGGGGGACCGCCGGGACAGGGCTTGCCTATGGCTACACCTTC
>TRBV12-5|TRBJ1-4|-|-
CASDNGSNEKLFF
TGTGCTAGTGATAATGGGAGTAATGAAAAACTGTTTTTT
>TRBV7-2|TRBJ1-5|-|-
CASSLAVQGHSNQPQHF
TGTGCCAGCAGCTTAGCGGTGCAGGGACATAGCAATCAGCCCCAGCATTTT
>TRBV5-4|TRBJ1-1|-|-
CASTRGGTEAFF
TGTGCCAGCACCAGAGGAGGCACTGAAGCTTTCTTT
>TRBV27|TRBJ2-5|-|-
CASSTNQGRETQYF
TGTGCCAGCAGTACTAATCAGGGTAGGGAGACCCAGTACTTC
>TRBV2|TRBJ2-7|-|TRBD1
CASNRDSYEQYF
TGTGCCAGCAACCGGGACAGCTACGAGCAGTACTTC
>TRBV30|TRBJ1-2|-|-
CAWTLGGGRNRGYTF
TGTGCCTGGACCCTTGGTGGCGGAAGAAATCGAGGCTACACCTTC
>TRBV7-2|TRBJ1-1|-|-
CASSLEGDTEAFF
TGTGCCAGCAGCTTAGAGGGAGACACTGAAGCTTTCTTT
>TRBV6-5|TRBJ2-7|-|-
CPSSYGGGVYEQYF
TGTCCCAGCAGTTACGGTGGCGGTGTCTACGAGCAGTACTTC
>TRBV5-1|TRBJ1-2|-|TRBD1
CASSGTGFYGYTF
TGCGCCAGCAGCGGGACAGGGTTCTATGGCTACACCTTC
>TRBV9|TRBJ2-7|once|TRBD2
CASSVAGGPGYEQYF
TGTGCCAGCAGCGTAGCGGGGGGGCCGGGTTACGAGCAGTACTTC
>TRBV5-1|TRBJ2-5|once|-
CASSLASETQYF
TGCGCCAGCAGCTTGGCCTCAGAGACCCAGTACTTC
>TRBV9|TRBJ2-7|-|-
CASSASTGPPYEQYF
TGTGCCAGCAGCGCCTCGACAGGTCCCCCCTACGAGCAGTACTTC
>TRBV9|TRBJ2-1|few|-
CASSVSVGSWAPSSYNEQFF
TGTGCCAGCAGCGTCTCCGTAGGTTCATGGGCCCCGAGCTCCTACAATGAGCAGTTCTTC
>TRBV13|TRBJ1-2|-|-
CASSFGQGYGYTF
TGTGCCAGCAGCTTTGGGCAGGGCTATGGCTACACCTTC
>TRBV18|TRBJ2-1|-|TRBD2
CASSWTSGDYNEQFF
TGTGCCAGCTCCTGGACTAGCGGAGACTACAATGAGCAGTTCTTC
>TRBV27|TRBJ2-2|-|-
CASSLTSREGRTGELFF
TGTGCCAGCAGTTTAACGAGCCGAGAGGGGAGGACCGGGGAGCTGTTTTTT
>TRBV4-2|TRBJ2-5|-|-
CASSQDRSNSVNQETQYF
TGTGCCAGCAGCCAAGATCGGAGTAATAGCGTAAACCAAGAGACCCAGTACTTC
>TRBV5-5|TRBJ1-2|-|TRBD1
CASSRDRDDGYTF
TGTGCCAGCAGCCGGGACAGGGATGATGGCTACACCTTC
>TRBV6-5|TRBJ1-4|-|-
CASSYSMGGREKLFF
TGTGCCAGCAGTTACTCGATGGGGGGGAGAGAAAAACTGTTTTTT
>TRBV18|TRBJ1-1|once|TRBD1
CASSPLGTGGIDTEAFF
TGTGCCAGCTCACCATTGGGGACAGGGGGCATTGACACTGAAGCTTTCTTT
>TRBV5-1|TRBJ2-3|-|TRBD2
CASSWGSGGGASDTQYF
TGCGCCAGCAGCTGGGGGTCCGGCGGGGGGGCCTCAGATACGCAGTATTTT
>TRBV6-5|TRBJ1-5|-|-
CASSDQGHQPQHF
TGTGCCAGCAGTGACCAGGGGCATCAGCCCCAGCATTTT
>TRBV6-6|TRBJ2-7|-|-
CASTSGENYEQYF
TGTGCCAGCACCTCGGGGGAGAACTACGAGCAGTACTTC
>TRBV19|TRBJ1-6|-|TRBD1
CASSIGRGPSPLHF
TGTGCCAGTAGTATCGGCAGGGGGCCTTCACCCCTCCACTTT
>TRBV6-6|TRBJ1-5|-|-
CASSYARQPQHF
TGTGCCAGCAGTTACGCCCGGCAGCCCCAGCATTTT
>TRBV7-2|TRBJ1-2|-|-
CASSLTHLVVNYGYTF
TGTGCCAGCAGCTTAACCCACCTAGTAGTCAACTATGGCTACACCTTC
>TRBV7-3|TRBJ2-3|-|-
CASSFQGGQADTQYF
TGTGCCAGCAGCTTCCAGGGGGGCCAAGCCGATACGCAGTATTTT
>TRBV10-3|TRBJ2-7|-|TRBD1
CAIGPGQGIYEQYF
TGTGCCATCGGGCCGGGACAGGGAATTTACGAGCAGTACTTC
>TRBV18|TRBJ1-4|-|-
CASSLLPNEKLFF
TGTGCCAGCTCCCTCCTCCCTAATGAAAAACTGTTTTTT
>TRBV19|TRBJ1-5|-|TRBD1
CASSIVAGQGNQPQHF
TGTGCCAGTAGTATAGTAGCGGGACAGGGAAATCAGCCCCAGCATTTT
>TRBV19|TRBJ1-6|-|TRBD1
CASKQGANSPLHF
TGTGCCAGTAAGCAGGGGGCTAATTCACCCCTCCACTTT
>TRBV7-9|TRBJ1-2|-|-
CASSLAAGDGYTF
TGTGCCAGCAGCTTAGCCGCAGGGGATGGCTACACCTTC
>TRBV5-1|TRBJ2-1|-|-
CASSLESGRGYPYNEQFF
TGCGCCAGCAGCTTGGAATCCGGGCGGGGATACCCGTACAATGAGCAGTTCTTC